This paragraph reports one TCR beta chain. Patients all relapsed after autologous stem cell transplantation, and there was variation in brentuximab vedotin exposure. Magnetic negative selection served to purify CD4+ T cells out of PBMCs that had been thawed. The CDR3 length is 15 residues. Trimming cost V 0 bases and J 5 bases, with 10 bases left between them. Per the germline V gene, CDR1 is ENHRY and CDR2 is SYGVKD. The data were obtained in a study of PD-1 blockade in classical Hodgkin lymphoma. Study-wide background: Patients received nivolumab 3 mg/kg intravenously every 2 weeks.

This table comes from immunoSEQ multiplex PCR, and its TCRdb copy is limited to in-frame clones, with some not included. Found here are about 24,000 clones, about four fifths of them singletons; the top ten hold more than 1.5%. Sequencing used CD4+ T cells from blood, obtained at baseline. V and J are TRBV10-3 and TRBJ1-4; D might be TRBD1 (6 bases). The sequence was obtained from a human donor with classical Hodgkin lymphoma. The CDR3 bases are TGTGCCATCAGTGAGTCTTCCGGACAGAATGAAAAACTGTTTTTT. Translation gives CAISESSGQNEKLFF.